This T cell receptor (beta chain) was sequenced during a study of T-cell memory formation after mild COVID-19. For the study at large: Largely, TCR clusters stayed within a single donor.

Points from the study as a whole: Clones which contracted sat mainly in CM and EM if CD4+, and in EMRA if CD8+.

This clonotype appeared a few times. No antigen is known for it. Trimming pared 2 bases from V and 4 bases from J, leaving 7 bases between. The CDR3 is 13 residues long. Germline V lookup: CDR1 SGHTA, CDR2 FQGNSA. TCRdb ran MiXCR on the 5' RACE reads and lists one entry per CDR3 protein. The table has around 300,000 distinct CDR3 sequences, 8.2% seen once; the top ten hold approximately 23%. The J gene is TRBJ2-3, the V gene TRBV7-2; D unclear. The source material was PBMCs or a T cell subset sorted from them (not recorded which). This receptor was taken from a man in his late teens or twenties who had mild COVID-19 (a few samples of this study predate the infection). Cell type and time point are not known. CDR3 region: CASSLSPADTQYF. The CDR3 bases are TGTGCCAGCAGCTTATCACCAGCAGATACGCAGTATTTT.